Shown below are 19 T cell receptor beta chains from a single sample sequenced in a study of blood T cell repertoires in COVID-19. Produced via immunoSEQ multiplex PCR; TCRdb's table is partial and in-frame only. The sample shows about 130,000 clones, 85% of them seen only once. What was sequenced was peripheral blood. Receptors originate from a woman aged 80 or older with acute or convalescent COVID-19.

The chain links TRBV5-6 to TRBJ2-5; no reliable D call. This CDR3 comprises 13 residues. Germline-derived CDR1 and CDR2 are SGHDT and YYEEEE. V was clipped by 4 bases and J by 9 bases, with 16 bases between them. The chain's CDR3 is CASSLWSNEAQYF. CDR3 nucleotides: TGTGCCAGCAGCCTATGGTCCAATGAGGCCCAGTACTTC.

The rearrangement uses TRBV29-1 and TRBJ1-1; 9 nucleotides line up with TRBD1. The CDR3 length is 14 residues. V lost 3 bases and J lost 5; bases outside the gene matches: 7. The germline gives CDR1 SQVTM, CDR2 ANQGSEA. Here the CDR3 reads CSVEGTGSRTEAFF. The CDR3 DNA follows: TGCAGCGTTGAGGGGACAGGGAGTAGGACTGAAGCTTTCTTT.

This chain joins TRBV7-6 and TRBJ2-1, with D tentatively TRBD2 (6 bases). Germline-derived CDR1 and CDR2 are SGHVS and FNYEAQ. The CDR3 extends over 15 amino acids. V lost 0 bases and J 4 bases, leaving 10 bases between the germline ends. CDR3 DNA sequence: TGTGCCAGCAGCTTAGCCGGGGGAACGTACAATGAGCAGTTCTTC. It is translated as CASSLAGGTYNEQFF.

This clone turned up a few times. The chain carries TRBV6-6 and TRBJ1-3; D unclear. CDR3 length: 15 amino acids. V lost 5 bases, J lost 4 bases, and 15 bases lay in between. The germline V gene encodes CDR1 MNHNY and CDR2 SVGAGI (reference sequence). CDR3 nucleotides: TGTGCCAGCAGTCTGCGGGAGGTAGGAGGAAACACCATATATTTT. Translating it yields CASSLREVGGNTIYF.

This sequence joins TRBV5-1 and TRBJ2-7; tentatively, D is TRBD2 (6 bases). Trimming stripped 0 bases from V and 1 base from J, with 8 bases between. The germline gives CDR1 SGHRS, CDR2 YFSETQ. The CDR3 contains 14 residues. The CDR3 sequence is CASSLVGGSYEQYV. CDR3 sequence (DNA): TGCGCCAGCAGCTTGGTAGGAGGGTCCTACGAGCAGTACGTC.

Turning to this clone: The junction departs from the called germline gene at one end, perhaps through a read error. The chain has TRBV7-2 and TRBJ2-1, with 8 bases aligning to TRBD2. The germline gives CDR1 SGHTA, CDR2 FQGNSA. CDR3 length equals 12 residues. CDR3 amino acids: CASSPPGGERFF. DNA for the CDR3: TGTGCCAGCAGCCCTCCCGGGGGGGAGCGGTTCTTC.

The J gene is TRBJ2-1, the V gene TRBV9; 9 bases agree with TRBD2. The CDR3 consists of 15 residues. Per germline, CDR1 SGDLS and CDR2 YYNGEE. J was trimmed by 2 bases and V by 4 bases; bases with no gene match: 4. The CDR3 sequence: CASSSSGGTYNEQFF. DNA for the CDR3: TGTGCCAGCAGCAGTAGCGGGGGAACCTACAATGAGCAGTTCTTC.

In its sample, this clone was seen a few times. The V gene is TRBV6-1, the J gene TRBJ2-1; TRBD1 aligns across 10 bases. The CDR3 spans 16 residues. The V and J ends lost 2 bases and 7 bases, in that order; junction bases with no gene match: 8. CDR1 is MNHNS, CDR2 SASEGT, per germline. The CDR3 loop is CASSEFWTGGGNEQFF. As DNA, the CDR3 is TGTGCCAGCAGTGAATTTTGGACAGGGGGAGGGAATGAGCAGTTCTTC.

The rearrangement joins TRBV2 to TRBJ1-5, with D tentatively TRBD1 (5 bases). The germline V gene has CDR1 SNHLY and CDR2 FYNNEI. CDR3 size: 16 residues. Trimming removed 0 bases at V and 6 bases at J, with 15 bases between. The CDR3 DNA follows: TGTGCCAGCAGTGAAGCGTCCGGGGGTCACGGTCAGCCCCAGCATTTT. Protein sequence: CASSEASGGHGQPQHF. The full variable domain, in which reference TRBV2 and TRBJ1-5 provide the parts outside the CDR3, is EPEVTQTPSHQVTQMGQEVILRCVPISNHLYFYWYRQILGQKVEFLVSFYNNEISEKSEIFDDQFSVERPDGSNFTLKIRSTKLEDSAMYFCASSEASGGHGQPQHFGDGTRLSIL.

This clone appeared a few times. This chain joins TRBV6-2 or TRBV6-3 and TRBJ2-2, with D perhaps TRBD1 (6 bases). Trimming removed 5 bases from V and 5 bases from J, with 15 bases in between. The germline CDR1 and CDR2 sequences are MNHEY and SVGEGT. The CDR3 totals 15 residues. CDR3 sequence reads: CASSPRGGRTGELFF. CDR3 in DNA: TGTGCCAGCAGTCCCAGGGGTGGACGGACCGGGGAGCTGTTTTTT.

This sequence joins TRBV5-1 and TRBJ1-1; D may be TRBD1 (6 bases). Germline V gene data show CDR1 as SGHRS and CDR2 as YFSETQ. Trimming took 0 bases from V and 4 from J, leaving 10 bases between them. There are 14 residues in the CDR3. The DNA of the CDR3 is TGCGCCAGCAGCTTGGCCGACAGGCTCACTGAAGCTTTCTTT. The encoded protein is CASSLADRLTEAFF.

This clone was recorded only once. The chain links TRBV19 to TRBJ1-3, with D possibly matching TRBD1 (6 bases). The CDR3 has 15 residues. Germline V lookup: CDR1 LNHDA, CDR2 SQIVND (reference sequence). V was shortened by 7 bases and J by 7 bases, with 20 bases between the two germline ends. CDR3: CASKLDGGPINTIYF. The CDR3 DNA reads TGTGCCAGTAAACTAGACGGGGGGCCAATCAACACCATATATTTT.

This chain links TRBV15 with TRBJ2-2; TRBD1 matches at 10 bases. Germline trimming cut 3 bases from V and 0 bases from J; bases unmatched to any gene: 1. The germline gives CDR1 LNHNV, CDR2 YYDKDF (reference sequence). This CDR3 comprises 16 residues. The CDR3 nucleotides read TGTGCCACCAGCAGGGGACAGGGGTCGAACACCGGGGAGCTGTTTTTT. Translated: CATSRGQGSNTGELFF.

The V gene is TRBV7-2, the J gene TRBJ1-2; D remains unclear. Per the germline V gene, CDR1 is SGHTA and CDR2 is FQGNSA. CDR3 length: 15 amino acids. Trimming stripped 1 base from V and 7 bases from J, with 16 bases between. This chain's CDR3 is CASSLGAGRFGGYTF. CDR3 DNA sequence: TGTGCCAGCAGCTTAGGGGCTGGGAGATTTGGTGGCTACACCTTC.

This clone was recorded once. The V gene is TRBV7-3, the J gene TRBJ2-2; the D gene is possibly TRBD2 (5 bases). V gave up 2 bases and J gave up 1 base, with 5 bases separating them. The CDR3 is made up of 14 amino acids. From germline, CDR1 is SGHTA and CDR2 FQGTGA. The CDR3, as DNA: TGTGCCAGCAGCTTAGAGGGGAACACCGGGGAGCTGTTTTTT. Its protein is CASSLEGNTGELFF.

V and J are TRBV6-5 and TRBJ1-5; tentatively, D is TRBD1 (6 bases). This CDR3 has 14 amino acids. Germline CDR1 MNHEY, CDR2 SVGAGI. Trimming cost V 4 bases and J 2 bases, with 9 bases left between them. The CDR3 spells CASSLGQRNQPQHF. The DNA for the CDR3 is TGTGCCAGCAGTTTAGGACAGCGCAATCAGCCCCAGCATTTT.

The chain recombines TRBV6-2 or TRBV6-3 with TRBJ1-2; D ambiguous. V lost 4 bases, J lost 8 bases, and 11 bases lay in between. Germline CDR1 and CDR2: MNHEY and SVGEGT. CDR3 length equals 12 residues. The CDR3 is CASSSQTEGYTF. Written as DNA, the CDR3 is TGTGCCAGCAGTTCCCAGACTGAGGGCTACACCTTC.

This chain uses TRBV4-2 with TRBJ2-1, with TRBD2 as a possible D gene (6 bases). Trimming left V 4 bases short and J 1 base short, with 17 bases between. The CDR3 is made up of 17 amino acids. Germline CDR1 LGHNA, CDR2 YNFKEQ. CDR3 coding DNA: TGTGCCAGCAGCCGTCGTGGGGACTCTGATTCCTACAATGAGCAGTTCTTC. This encodes CASSRRGDSDSYNEQFF.

The chain employs TRBV27 and TRBJ1-6, with TRBD1 matching over 7 bases. Trimming at V came to 9 bases and at J to 5 bases, leaving 7 bases not matched to a gene. CDR3 length equals 14 residues. Germline CDR1 and CDR2: MNHEY and SMNVEV (reference sequence). This chain's CDR3 is CASRRDRNNSPLHF. The CDR3 DNA is TGTGCCAGTCGCCGGGACAGAAATAATTCACCCCTCCACTTT.